Below, 5 T cell receptor beta chains from the same sample are listed, as sequenced in a study of breast tumors, draining lymph nodes, adjacent tissues (dated by TCRdb to 2016 to 2017). The library was generated by multiplex PCR. Sequencing instrument: Illumina HiSeq 2000. In-frame beta chains were kept once TCRdb had trimmed the public reads at Q25 with fastp and called clones with MiXCR. Entries are consolidated by CDR3 protein sequence, retaining the most common genes and DNA. The sample yields 120,000 to 150,000 distinct CDR3 sequences; 30% to 35% were counted once. Approximately 2.2% of the sample goes to the ten largest clones. Lymph node samples were obtained from the axillary draining lymph nodes of breast cancer patients. Material: axillary lymph node tissue. The receptor set was obtained from a female donor with breast cancer. Some clones in this sample may be carry-over from other donors' samples.

On this clonotype: A much larger clone is a single base away; this may be a read error. V usage is TRBV20-1 and J usage is TRBJ1-3; 7 nucleotides align to TRBD1. With V trimmed by 0 bases and J by 6 bases, 8 bases remained unmatched. Germline CDR1 and CDR2: DFQATT and SNEGSKA (reference sequence). The CDR3 loop spans 15 amino acids. The CDR3 coding sequence is TGCAGTGCTAGAGATATACAGGGGACTGCAAACACCATATATTTT. Protein: CSARDIQGTANTIYF.

In the case of this clonotype: This sequence may be a read error, since a much larger clone differs from it by one base. J is TRBJ1-5 and V is TRBV6-5; a weak D match, TRBD1 (6 bases). The germline V gene has CDR1 MNHEY and CDR2 SVGAGI. Trimming stripped 6 bases from V and 3 bases from J, with 9 bases between. The CDR3 runs to 13 residues. The CDR3 DNA reads as TGTGCCAGCAGCCACAGGGTCAATCAGCCCCAGCATTTT. This codes for CASSHRVNQPQHF.

This clonotype was recorded at least ten times. The chain recombines TRBV6-6 with TRBJ1-4, with D tentatively TRBD1 (5 bases). Trimming cost V 5 bases and J 8 bases, with 15 bases left between them. Germline CDR1 and CDR2: MNHNY and SVGAGI (reference sequence). The CDR3 runs to 14 residues. CDR3 DNA: TGTGCCAGCAGTCCGGGACTCCCGGGGGAAAAACTGTTTTTT. Amino acids: CASSPGLPGEKLFF.

This clonotype was seen ten or more times. The chain is built from TRBV28 and TRBJ1-5; no firm D call. Germline loops: CDR1 MDHEN, CDR2 SYDVKM. V was pared by 6 bases and J by 0 bases, with 15 bases between. This CDR3 is built from 16 residues. CDR3 loop: CASRPRFGSSNQPQHF. In DNA form, the CDR3 reads TGTGCCAGCAGGCCCAGATTCGGGAGTAGCAATCAGCCCCAGCATTTT.

There are many counts of this clonotype. This rearrangement joins TRBV3-1 to TRBJ1-3; 10 bases match TRBD1. Trimming at V came to 1 base and at J to 1 base, leaving 1 base not matched to a gene. Per germline, CDR1 LGHDT and CDR2 YNNKEL (reference sequence). The CDR3 totals 16 residues. The CDR3 DNA reads as TGTGCCAGCAGCCAAGGACAGGGGGCTTCTGGAAACACCATATATTTT. Its translation is CASSQGQGASGNTIYF.